Listed below are T cell receptor beta chains from one sample, sequenced in a study of T cell responses to AZD1222 COVID-19 vaccine. The repertoire was sequenced with immunoSEQ multiplex PCR; TCRdb's copy has only in-frame clones and lacks some. The table shows over 25,000 clones, with around four fifths occurring only once. The specimen was peripheral blood, collected on day 0 of AZD1222 vaccination. Source of these receptors: an adult in good health. CDR3s include the opening cysteine and the closing phenylalanine or tryptophan. Each record gives: CDR3 DNA, CDR3 protein, clone size, V gene, J gene, D gene. D genes are given only for firm matches. Expanded clones get a size class; other rows say once, few or many, or leave the size out.

CDR3 DNA: TGCGCCAGCAGCCTCAGGGGTACCGGGGAGCTGTTTTTT; CDR3 protein: CASSLRGTGELFF; clone size: few; V gene: TRBV4-1; J gene: TRBJ2-2; D gene: NA
CDR3 DNA: TGCGCCAGCAGGAGAGACCCGGGACAGGGGACGGGAGGCAAAAACATTCAGTACTTC; CDR3 protein: CASRRDPGQGTGGKNIQYF; clone size: NA; V gene: TRBV5-1; J gene: TRBJ2-4; D gene: TRBD1
CDR3 DNA: TGTGCCACCAGTGATTTGAGCGGACTAGCGGGGAGCTCCTACGAGCAGTACTTC; CDR3 protein: CATSDLSGLAGSSYEQYF; clone size: NA; V gene: TRBV24-1; J gene: TRBJ2-7; D gene: TRBD2
CDR3 DNA: TGTGCCAGCAGTTCCCTCGGTGTGAACGGGGAGCAGTTCTTC; CDR3 protein: CASSSLGVNGEQFF; clone size: once; V gene: TRBV6-5; J gene: TRBJ2-1; D gene: NA
CDR3 DNA: TGTGCCAGCGGGGACGGAGGCAATCAGCCCCAGCATTTT; CDR3 protein: CASGDGGNQPQHF; clone size: NA; V gene: TRBV6-6; J gene: TRBJ1-5; D gene: NA
CDR3 DNA: TGTGCCAGCAGCCAAGATCTGGAGGGGGCGCGATATGGCTACACCTTC; CDR3 protein: CASSQDLEGARYGYTF; clone size: NA; V gene: TRBV14; J gene: TRBJ1-2; D gene: TRBD1
CDR3 DNA: TGTGCCAGCAGCCAGCAATTTATGGCGAACACTGAAGCTTTCTTT; CDR3 protein: CASSQQFMANTEAFF; clone size: few; V gene: TRBV16; J gene: TRBJ1-1; D gene: NA
CDR3 DNA: TGTGCCAGCAGCCAAGCGGGACTGGATTCCTACAATGAGCAGTTCTTC; CDR3 protein: CASSQAGLDSYNEQFF; clone size: few; V gene: TRBV4-2; J gene: TRBJ2-1; D gene: NA
CDR3 DNA: TGTGCCAGTAGTATAAGCGTTGGTAGCACAGATACGCAGTATTTT; CDR3 protein: CASSISVGSTDTQYF; clone size: NA; V gene: TRBV19; J gene: TRBJ2-3; D gene: NA
CDR3 DNA: TGTGCCAGCAGCCGACAGGGGAATCAGCCCCAGCATTTT; CDR3 protein: CASSRQGNQPQHF; clone size: NA; V gene: TRBV7-8; J gene: TRBJ1-5; D gene: TRBD1
CDR3 DNA: TGCGCCAGCAGCTTGGGGAGAGGGGGGAACACTGAAGCTTTCTTT; CDR3 protein: CASSLGRGGNTEAFF; clone size: few; V gene: TRBV5-1; J gene: TRBJ1-1; D gene: NA
CDR3 DNA: TGTGCCATCAGTGAAACAACAGATCTGAACACTGAAGCTTTCTTT; CDR3 protein: CAISETTDLNTEAFF; clone size: NA; V gene: TRBV10-3; J gene: TRBJ1-1; D gene: NA
CDR3 DNA: TGCGCCAGCGGAGAGGGGACAGGGAATTTATATGGCTACACCTTC; CDR3 protein: CASGEGTGNLYGYTF; clone size: NA; V gene: TRBV10-2; J gene: TRBJ1-2; D gene: TRBD1
CDR3 DNA: TGTGCCAGCAGGGGGCTTAATGAAAAACTGTTTTTT; CDR3 protein: CASRGLNEKLFF; clone size: few; V gene: TRBV11-2; J gene: TRBJ1-4; D gene: NA
CDR3 DNA: TGTGCCAGCAGCACAAATCCACAACGGACAGGGGTCAATCAGCCCCAGCATTTT; CDR3 protein: CASSTNPQRTGVNQPQHF; clone size: NA; V gene: TRBV14; J gene: TRBJ1-5; D gene: TRBD1
CDR3 DNA: TGTGCCAGTAGTACCGGACAGCTTTATGAAGCTTTCTTT; CDR3 protein: CASSTGQLYEAFF; clone size: NA; V gene: TRBV19; J gene: TRBJ1-1; D gene: NA
CDR3 DNA: TGTGCTACCGGTATGACAGGGCCCCTAAATCAGCCCCAGCATTTT; CDR3 protein: CATGMTGPLNQPQHF; clone size: NA; V gene: TRBV7-9; J gene: TRBJ1-5; D gene: TRBD1
CDR3 DNA: TGTGCCAGAGATAAACAGGGGGCGGGTAACTATGGCTACACCTTC; CDR3 protein: CARDKQGAGNYGYTF; clone size: once; V gene: TRBV6-5; J gene: TRBJ1-2; D gene: TRBD1
CDR3 DNA: TGTGCCAGCAGCTTGGGGACCTACACAGATACGCAGTATTTT; CDR3 protein: CASSLGTYTDTQYF; clone size: NA; V gene: TRBV5-6; J gene: TRBJ2-3; D gene: NA
CDR3 DNA: TGTGCCAGCAGTGGGACAGGGGGACAGCCCCAGCATTTT; CDR3 protein: CASSGTGGQPQHF; clone size: NA; V gene: TRBV2; J gene: TRBJ1-5; D gene: TRBD1
CDR3 DNA: TGCAGCGTTGAAGACAAGAGCTCCTACGAGCAGTACTTC; CDR3 protein: CSVEDKSSYEQYF; clone size: NA; V gene: TRBV29-1; J gene: TRBJ2-7; D gene: NA
CDR3 DNA: TGTGCCAGCAGTGAAGTAGAGAATGGTTCACCCCTCCACTTT; CDR3 protein: CASSEVENGSPLHF; clone size: NA; V gene: TRBV25-1; J gene: TRBJ1-6; D gene: NA
CDR3 DNA: TGTGCCAGCAGCTCTATGGGAGGCACTGAAGCTTTCTTT; CDR3 protein: CASSSMGGTEAFF; clone size: once; V gene: TRBV7-9; J gene: TRBJ1-1; D gene: NA
CDR3 DNA: TGCAGCGTTCAGGGGGTTACTAACTATGGCTACACCTTC; CDR3 protein: CSVQGVTNYGYTF; clone size: NA; V gene: TRBV29-1; J gene: TRBJ1-2; D gene: TRBD1
CDR3 DNA: TGTGCCAGCAGCCATGACAGGGAGGAGGACACTGAAGCTTTCTTT; CDR3 protein: CASSHDREEDTEAFF; clone size: once; V gene: TRBV14; J gene: TRBJ1-1; D gene: TRBD1
CDR3 DNA: TGCGCCAGCAGCCAGCCGGGCTCGGGGTATGGAAACACCATATATTTT; CDR3 protein: CASSQPGSGYGNTIYF; clone size: NA; V gene: TRBV5-1; J gene: TRBJ1-3; D gene: NA
CDR3 DNA: TGTGCCAGTAGTATAGAGCCAACTAATGAAAAACTGTTTTTT; CDR3 protein: CASSIEPTNEKLFF; clone size: NA; V gene: TRBV19; J gene: TRBJ1-4; D gene: NA
CDR3 DNA: TGTGCCAGCAGTTGGGGTTACTACGAGCAGTACTTC; CDR3 protein: CASSWGYYEQYF; clone size: NA; V gene: TRBV5-6; J gene: TRBJ2-7; D gene: NA
CDR3 DNA: TGTGCCAGCACTGGGGGAACCAACGTCCTGACTTTC; CDR3 protein: CASTGGTNVLTF; clone size: NA; V gene: TRBV6-6; J gene: TRBJ2-6; D gene: NA
CDR3 DNA: TGTGCCAGCAGTTTTCCGGCCATTGGTGGCTACACCTTC; CDR3 protein: CASSFPAIGGYTF; clone size: NA; V gene: TRBV28; J gene: TRBJ1-2; D gene: NA
CDR3 DNA: TGTGCCAGTAGTTCTCTGACAGGGGTCAGCTATGGCTACACCTTC; CDR3 protein: CASSSLTGVSYGYTF; clone size: NA; V gene: TRBV19; J gene: TRBJ1-2; D gene: TRBD1
CDR3 DNA: TGTGCCAGCAGTTTAAATGGCGCCCAGCCCCAGCATTTT; CDR3 protein: CASSLNGAQPQHF; clone size: NA; V gene: TRBV27; J gene: TRBJ1-5; D gene: NA
CDR3 DNA: TGTGCCAGCAGCGGGAGCTCCTACAATGAGCAGTTCTTC; CDR3 protein: CASSGSSYNEQFF; clone size: NA; V gene: TRBV7-8; J gene: TRBJ2-1; D gene: NA
CDR3 DNA: TGTGCCAGCTCACCGAGGAGCCTGAACACCGGGGAGCTGTTTTTT; CDR3 protein: CASSPRSLNTGELFF; clone size: NA; V gene: TRBV18; J gene: TRBJ2-2; D gene: NA
CDR3 DNA: TGTGCCCAAGGCGGGGGCAGGCAAGAGACCCAGTACTTC; CDR3 protein: CAQGGGRQETQYF; clone size: NA; V gene: TRBV6-5; J gene: TRBJ2-5; D gene: NA
CDR3 DNA: TGCGCCAGCAGGGGAAGGACTGAGAACACTGAAGCTTTCTTT; CDR3 protein: CASRGRTENTEAFF; clone size: NA; V gene: TRBV4-1; J gene: TRBJ1-1; D gene: NA
CDR3 DNA: TGTGCCACCTACGGAGGCCACGAGCAGTACTTC; CDR3 protein: CATYGGHEQYF; clone size: NA; V gene: TRBV5-4; J gene: TRBJ2-7; D gene: NA
CDR3 DNA: TGTGCCAGCAGTGAGTACGGTTCGAGCACTGAAGCTTTCTTT; CDR3 protein: CASSEYGSSTEAFF; clone size: NA; V gene: TRBV6-4; J gene: TRBJ1-1; D gene: NA
CDR3 DNA: TGTGCCAGCAGTACCCAAACACTTTCAGATTCACCCCTCCACTTT; CDR3 protein: CASSTQTLSDSPLHF; clone size: NA; V gene: TRBV6-5; J gene: TRBJ1-6; D gene: NA
CDR3 DNA: TGTGCCAGCAAAGGTGGGACAGGCAGCAATGAGCAGTTCTTC; CDR3 protein: CASKGGTGSNEQFF; clone size: NA; V gene: TRBV2; J gene: TRBJ2-1; D gene: TRBD1
CDR3 DNA: TGTGCCAGCAGCACGAAGCAAAGGCCCCTCCACTTT; CDR3 protein: CASSTKQRPLHF; clone size: NA; V gene: TRBV3-1/TRBV3-2; J gene: TRBJ1-6; D gene: NA
CDR3 DNA: TGTGCCAGCAGCTTAGCTTTGGGGAGCGGGAGGGTCACCGGGGAGCTGTTTTTT; CDR3 protein: CASSLALGSGRVTGELFF; clone size: NA; V gene: TRBV7-2; J gene: TRBJ2-2; D gene: TRBD2
CDR3 DNA: TGTGCCAGCACCTCGAGGGACAGGGGGCGGTTTGAAAAACTGTTTTTT; CDR3 protein: CASTSRDRGRFEKLFF; clone size: NA; V gene: TRBV2; J gene: TRBJ1-4; D gene: TRBD1
CDR3 DNA: TGTGCCAGCAGCCCGTCCACAGCTAACTATGGCTACACCTTC; CDR3 protein: CASSPSTANYGYTF; clone size: NA; V gene: TRBV9; J gene: TRBJ1-2; D gene: NA
CDR3 DNA: TGTGCCAGCAGTGAATCGTGGAGGAACACTGAAGCTTTCTTT; CDR3 protein: CASSESWRNTEAFF; clone size: NA; V gene: TRBV25-1; J gene: TRBJ1-1; D gene: NA
CDR3 DNA: TGTGCCAGCAGCCAAGGACCTGGGATTGAAGCTTTCTTT; CDR3 protein: CASSQGPGIEAFF; clone size: few; V gene: TRBV3-1/TRBV3-2; J gene: TRBJ1-1; D gene: NA
CDR3 DNA: TGTGCCAGCAGCCAAGTCTCTGAGCAGTTCTTC; CDR3 protein: CASSQVSEQFF; clone size: NA; V gene: TRBV3-1/TRBV3-2; J gene: TRBJ2-1; D gene: NA
CDR3 DNA: TGTGCCAGCAGCTTGGGCCAGACTAGCGGGAGAACAGATACGCAGTATTTT; CDR3 protein: CASSLGQTSGRTDTQYF; clone size: NA; V gene: TRBV5-4; J gene: TRBJ2-3; D gene: TRBD2
CDR3 DNA: TGTGCCAGCAGCCTCTTAGGGAGGGAAAAACTGTTTTTT; CDR3 protein: CASSLLGREKLFF; clone size: NA; V gene: TRBV3-1/TRBV3-2; J gene: TRBJ1-4; D gene: NA
CDR3 DNA: TGCGCCAGCAGCTTGGATGGGACAGGGGGCCAGCCCCAGCATTTT; CDR3 protein: CASSLDGTGGQPQHF; clone size: NA; V gene: TRBV5-1; J gene: TRBJ1-5; D gene: TRBD1
CDR3 DNA: TGTGCCAGCAGTCTCGCCGGGACAGATTATGGCTACACCTTC; CDR3 protein: CASSLAGTDYGYTF; clone size: NA; V gene: TRBV2; J gene: TRBJ1-2; D gene: TRBD1